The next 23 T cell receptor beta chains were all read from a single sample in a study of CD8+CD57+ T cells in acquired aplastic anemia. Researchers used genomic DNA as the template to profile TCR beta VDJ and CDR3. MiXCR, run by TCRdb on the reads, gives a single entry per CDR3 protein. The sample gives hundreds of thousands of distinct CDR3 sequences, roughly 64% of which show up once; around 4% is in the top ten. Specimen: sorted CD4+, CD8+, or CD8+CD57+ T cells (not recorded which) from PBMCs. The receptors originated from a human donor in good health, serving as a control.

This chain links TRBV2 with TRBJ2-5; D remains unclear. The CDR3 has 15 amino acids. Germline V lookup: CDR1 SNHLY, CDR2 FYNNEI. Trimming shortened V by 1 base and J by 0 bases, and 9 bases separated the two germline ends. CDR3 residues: CASSEEGWYQETQYF. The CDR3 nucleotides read TGTGCCAGCAGTGAAGAGGGTTGGTACCAAGAGACCCAGTACTTC. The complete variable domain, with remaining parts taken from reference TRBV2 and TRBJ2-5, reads EPEVTQTPSHQVTQMGQEVILRCVPISNHLYFYWYRQILGQKVEFLVSFYNNEISEKSEIFDDQFSVERPDGSNFTLKIRSTKLEDSAMYFCASSEEGWYQETQYFGPGTRLLVL.

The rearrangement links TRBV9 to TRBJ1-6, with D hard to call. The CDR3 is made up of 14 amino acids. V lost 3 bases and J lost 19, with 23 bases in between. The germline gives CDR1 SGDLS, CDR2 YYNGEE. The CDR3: CASSARAEVNYQHF. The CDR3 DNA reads TGTGCCAGCAGCGCCCGCGCGGAGGTGAACTACCAGCACTTT.

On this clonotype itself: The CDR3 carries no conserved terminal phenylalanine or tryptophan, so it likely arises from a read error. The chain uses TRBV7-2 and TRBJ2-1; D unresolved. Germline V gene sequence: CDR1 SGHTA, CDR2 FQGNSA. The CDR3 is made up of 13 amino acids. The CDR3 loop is CASSLSQNNAQFP. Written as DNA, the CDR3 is TGTGCCAGCAGCTTATCACAGAACAATGCGCAGTTCCCC.

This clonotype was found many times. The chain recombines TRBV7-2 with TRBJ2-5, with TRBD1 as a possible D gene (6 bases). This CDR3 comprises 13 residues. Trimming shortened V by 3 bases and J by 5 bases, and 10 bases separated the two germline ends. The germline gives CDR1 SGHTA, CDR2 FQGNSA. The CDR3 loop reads CASSFQGLETQYF. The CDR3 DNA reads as TGTGCCAGCAGCTTTCAGGGGCTGGAGACCCAGTACTTC.

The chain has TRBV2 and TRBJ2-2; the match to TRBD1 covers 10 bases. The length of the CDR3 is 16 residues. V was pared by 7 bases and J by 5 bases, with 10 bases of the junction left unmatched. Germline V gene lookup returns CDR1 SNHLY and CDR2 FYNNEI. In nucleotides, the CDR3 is TGTGCCAGCAAGGACAGGGGGTCATCAGGAACCGGGGAGCTGTTTTTT. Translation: CASKDRGSSGTGELFF.

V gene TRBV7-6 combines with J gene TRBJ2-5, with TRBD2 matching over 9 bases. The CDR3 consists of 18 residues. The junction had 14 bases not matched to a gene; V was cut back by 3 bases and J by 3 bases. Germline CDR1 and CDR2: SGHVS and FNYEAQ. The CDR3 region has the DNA TGTGCCAGCAGCTTTACTTCCGGGACTAGCCCCGGGGAAGAGACCCAGTACTTC. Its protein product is CASSFTSGTSPGEETQYF.

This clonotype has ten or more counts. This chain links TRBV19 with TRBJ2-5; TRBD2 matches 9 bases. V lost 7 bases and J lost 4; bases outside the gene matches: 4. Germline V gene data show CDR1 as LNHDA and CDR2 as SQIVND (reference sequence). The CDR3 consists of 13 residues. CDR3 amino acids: CASNELAGETQYF. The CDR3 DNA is TGTGCCAGTAACGAACTAGCGGGAGAGACCCAGTACTTC.

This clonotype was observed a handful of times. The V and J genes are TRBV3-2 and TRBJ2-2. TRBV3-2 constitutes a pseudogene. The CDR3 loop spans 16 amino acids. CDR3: CASSQYEPVGTGELFF. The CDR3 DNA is TGTGCCAGCAGCCAATATGAGCCGGTGGGGACCGGGGAGCTGTTTTTT.

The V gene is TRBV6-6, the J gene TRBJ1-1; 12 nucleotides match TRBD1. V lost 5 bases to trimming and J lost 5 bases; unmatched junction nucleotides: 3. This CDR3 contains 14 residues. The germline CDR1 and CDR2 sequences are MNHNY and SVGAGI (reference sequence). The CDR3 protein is CASSRDRGRTEAFF. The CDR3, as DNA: TGTGCCAGCAGTCGGGACAGGGGGCGTACTGAAGCTTTCTTT.

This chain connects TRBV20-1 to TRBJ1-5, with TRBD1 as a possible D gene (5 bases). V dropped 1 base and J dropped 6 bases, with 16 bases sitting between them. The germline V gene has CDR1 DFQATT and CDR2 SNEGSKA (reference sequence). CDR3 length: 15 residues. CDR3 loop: CSARGHRGDRQPQHF. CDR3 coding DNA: TGCAGTGCTAGAGGGCACCGGGGGGACCGTCAGCCCCAGCATTTT.

DNA of the CDR3: TGTGCCAGCAGCTTGGATGTGGGGCAGGGGGCACCCCTCCACTTT. Its translation is CASSLDVGQGAPLHF. The chain is built from TRBV7-9 and TRBJ1-6, with 7 positions matching TRBD1. The V segment lost 3 bases and the J segment 11 bases; nucleotides outside the gene matches: 10. This CDR3 is built from 15 residues. Per the germline V gene, CDR1 is SEHNR and CDR2 is FQNEAQ (reference sequence).

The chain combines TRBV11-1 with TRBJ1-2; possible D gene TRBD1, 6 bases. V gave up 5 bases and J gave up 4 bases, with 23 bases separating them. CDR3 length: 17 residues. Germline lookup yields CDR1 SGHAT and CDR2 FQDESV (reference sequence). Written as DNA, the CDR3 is TGTGCCAGCAGCACCAGACAGGATGGGGCCTCTTTCTATGGCTACACCTTC. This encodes CASSTRQDGASFYGYTF.

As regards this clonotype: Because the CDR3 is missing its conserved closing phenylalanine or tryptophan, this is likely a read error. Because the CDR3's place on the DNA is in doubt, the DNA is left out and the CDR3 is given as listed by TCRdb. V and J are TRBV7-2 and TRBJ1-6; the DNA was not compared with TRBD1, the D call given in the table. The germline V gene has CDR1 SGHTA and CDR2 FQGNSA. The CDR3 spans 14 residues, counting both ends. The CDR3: CASSLVGRPGLAEL.

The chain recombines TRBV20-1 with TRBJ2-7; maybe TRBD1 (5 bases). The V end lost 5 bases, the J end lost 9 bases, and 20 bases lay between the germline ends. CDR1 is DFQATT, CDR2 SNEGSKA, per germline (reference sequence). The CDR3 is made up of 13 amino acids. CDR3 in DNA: TGCAGTGCTGCGAAGCAGGGCGAACACGGGCAGTACTTC. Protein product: CSAAKQGEHGQYF.

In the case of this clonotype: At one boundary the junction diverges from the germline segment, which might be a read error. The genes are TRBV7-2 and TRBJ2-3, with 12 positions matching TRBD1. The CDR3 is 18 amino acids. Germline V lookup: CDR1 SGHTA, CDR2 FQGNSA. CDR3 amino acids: CASSPARGTGGRTGTQYF. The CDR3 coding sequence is TGTGCCAGCAGCCCAGCGCGGGGGACAGGGGGCAGGACAGGTACGCAGTATTTT.

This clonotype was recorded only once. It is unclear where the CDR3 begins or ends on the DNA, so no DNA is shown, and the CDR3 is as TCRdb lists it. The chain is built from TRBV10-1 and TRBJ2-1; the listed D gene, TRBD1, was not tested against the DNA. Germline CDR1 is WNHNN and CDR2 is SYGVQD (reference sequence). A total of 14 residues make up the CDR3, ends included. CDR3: CASSSSGRGDLQYF.

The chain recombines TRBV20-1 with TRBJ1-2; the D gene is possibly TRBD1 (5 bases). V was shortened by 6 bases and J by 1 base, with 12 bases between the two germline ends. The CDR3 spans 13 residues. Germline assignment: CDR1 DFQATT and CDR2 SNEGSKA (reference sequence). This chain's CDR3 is CSAGDGNNYGYTF. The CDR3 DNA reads TGCAGTGCCGGGGACGGAAATAACTATGGCTACACCTTC.

The CDR3 here is CASSSSSRVNTGELFF. For the CDR3, the DNA is TGTGCCAGCAGCTCCTCCTCCAGGGTCAACACCGGGGAGCTGTTTTTT. The chain carries TRBV12-3 or TRBV12-4 and TRBJ2-2, with D perhaps TRBD1 (5 bases). There are 16 residues in the CDR3. V dropped 6 bases and J dropped 2 bases, with 16 bases sitting between them.

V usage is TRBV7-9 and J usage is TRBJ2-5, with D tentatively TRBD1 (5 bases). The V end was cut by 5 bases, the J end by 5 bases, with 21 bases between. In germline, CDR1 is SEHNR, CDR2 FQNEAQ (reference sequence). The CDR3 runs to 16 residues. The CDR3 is CASSRAPGQGRETQYF. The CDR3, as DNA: TGTGCCAGCAGCCGCGCCCCCGGGCAGGGAAGGGAGACCCAGTACTTC.

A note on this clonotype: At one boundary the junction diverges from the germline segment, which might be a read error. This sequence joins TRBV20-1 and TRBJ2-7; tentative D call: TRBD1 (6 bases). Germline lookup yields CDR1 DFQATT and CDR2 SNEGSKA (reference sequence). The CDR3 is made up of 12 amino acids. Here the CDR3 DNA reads TGCAGTGCTAGTCGACAGGCAGGCGAGAAGTACTTC. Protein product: CSASRQAGEKYF.

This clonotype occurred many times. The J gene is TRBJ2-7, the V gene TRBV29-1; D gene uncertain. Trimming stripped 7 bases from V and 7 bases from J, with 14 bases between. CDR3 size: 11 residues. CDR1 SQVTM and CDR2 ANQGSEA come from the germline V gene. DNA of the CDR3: TGCAGCGCCGTGGATCCTCGGGAGCAGTACTTC. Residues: CSAVDPREQYF.

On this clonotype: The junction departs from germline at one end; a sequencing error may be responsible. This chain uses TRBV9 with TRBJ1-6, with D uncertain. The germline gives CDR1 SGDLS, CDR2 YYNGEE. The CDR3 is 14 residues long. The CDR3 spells CASSAGRANDTLYF. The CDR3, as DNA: TGTGCCAGCAGCGCCGGGAGAGCAAATGATACGCTCTACTTT.

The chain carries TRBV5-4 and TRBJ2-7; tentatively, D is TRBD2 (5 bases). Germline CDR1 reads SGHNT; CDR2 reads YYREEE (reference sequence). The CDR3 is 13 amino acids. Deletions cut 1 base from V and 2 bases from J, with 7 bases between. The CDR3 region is CASSLPGTYEQYF. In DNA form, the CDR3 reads TGTGCCAGCAGCTTGCCCGGGACCTACGAGCAGTACTTC.